The clone carrying this T cell receptor (beta chain) was detected only a few times. The TCRbeta library was prepared with unique molecular identifiers. TCRdb re-called the PCR reads through MiXCR, storing one row per CDR3 protein. The top ten clones hold around an eighth of a sample with hundreds of thousands of distinct CDR3 sequences, about 21% of them seen once. The data originate from a study of T-cell reconstitution after alpha-beta-depleted transplantation in children. In germline, CDR1 is DFQATT, CDR2 SNEGSKA (reference sequence). This CDR3 is built from 15 residues. J lost 9 bases, V lost 6 bases, and 15 bases had no gene match.

This TCR came from a boy under three years old who had a stem cell transplant for acute myeloid leukemia, so the T cells may come from the graft donor. Here the sequenced sample was PBMCs, mostly from graft donor cells, taken 360 days after TCRalphabeta/CD19-depleted stem cell transplant. The rearrangement uses TRBV20-1 and TRBJ2-1, with TRBD1 identical over 9 bases. The CDR3 spells CSAPSRGQGGTEQFF. Written as DNA, the CDR3 is TGCAGTGCCCCCAGCCGGGGACAGGGAGGCACTGAGCAGTTCTTC.